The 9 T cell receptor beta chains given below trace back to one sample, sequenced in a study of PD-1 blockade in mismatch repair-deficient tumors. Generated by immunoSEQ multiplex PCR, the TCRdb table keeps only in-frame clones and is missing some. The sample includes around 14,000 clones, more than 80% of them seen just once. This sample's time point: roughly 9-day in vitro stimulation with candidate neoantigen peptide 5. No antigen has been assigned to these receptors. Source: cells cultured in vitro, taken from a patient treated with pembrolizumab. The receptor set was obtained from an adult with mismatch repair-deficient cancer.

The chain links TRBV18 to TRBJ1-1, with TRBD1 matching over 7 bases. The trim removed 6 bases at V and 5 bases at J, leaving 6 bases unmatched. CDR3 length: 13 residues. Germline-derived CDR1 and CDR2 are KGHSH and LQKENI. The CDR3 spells CASSRTGGTEAFF. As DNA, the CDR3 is TGTGCCAGCTCTAGGACAGGAGGGACTGAAGCTTTCTTT.

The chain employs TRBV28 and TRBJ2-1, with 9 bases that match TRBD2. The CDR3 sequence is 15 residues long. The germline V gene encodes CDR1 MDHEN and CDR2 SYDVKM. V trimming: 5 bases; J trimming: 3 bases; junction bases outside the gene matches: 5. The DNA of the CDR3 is TGTGCCAGCAGTCCCGGGACTAGCAACTACAATGAGCAGTTCTTC. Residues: CASSPGTSNYNEQFF.

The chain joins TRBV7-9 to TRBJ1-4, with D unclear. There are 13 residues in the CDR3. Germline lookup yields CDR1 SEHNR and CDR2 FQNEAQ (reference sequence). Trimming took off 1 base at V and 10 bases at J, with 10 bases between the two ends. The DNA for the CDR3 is TGTGCCAGCAGCTTAGGACACGACGGAAAACTGTTTTTT. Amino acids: CASSLGHDGKLFF.

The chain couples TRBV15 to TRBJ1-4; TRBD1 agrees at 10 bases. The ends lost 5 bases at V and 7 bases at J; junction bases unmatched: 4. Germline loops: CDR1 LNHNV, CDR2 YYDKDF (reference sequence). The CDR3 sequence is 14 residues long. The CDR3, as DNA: TGTGCCACCAGCGACAGGGGGCTGAGTGAAAAACTGTTTTTT. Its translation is CATSDRGLSEKLFF.

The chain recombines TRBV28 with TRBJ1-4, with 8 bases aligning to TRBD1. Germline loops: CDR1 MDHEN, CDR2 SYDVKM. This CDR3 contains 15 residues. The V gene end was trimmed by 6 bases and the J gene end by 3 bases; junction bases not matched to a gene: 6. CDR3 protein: CASSSGDRPNEKLFF. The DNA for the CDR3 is TGTGCCAGCAGCTCCGGGGACAGGCCTAATGAAAAACTGTTTTTT.

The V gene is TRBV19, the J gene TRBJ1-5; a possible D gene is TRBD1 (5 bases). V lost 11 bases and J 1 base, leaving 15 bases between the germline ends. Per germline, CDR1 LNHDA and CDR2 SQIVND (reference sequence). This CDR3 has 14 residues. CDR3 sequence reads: CAGSTWGSNQPQHF. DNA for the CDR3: TGTGCCGGGTCGACTTGGGGGAGCAATCAGCCCCAGCATTTT.

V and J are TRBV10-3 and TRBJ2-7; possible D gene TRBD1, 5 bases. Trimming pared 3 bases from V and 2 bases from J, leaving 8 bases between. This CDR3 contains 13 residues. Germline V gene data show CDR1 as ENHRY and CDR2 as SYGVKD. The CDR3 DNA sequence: TGTGCCATCAGTGACGAGGACACCTACGAGCAGTACTTC. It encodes CAISDEDTYEQYF.

The CDR3, as DNA: TGTGCCAGCTCGCCGGACGGACGCAATCAGCCCCAGCATTTT. Its translation: CASSPDGRNQPQHF. J is TRBJ1-5 and V is TRBV18, with D unresolved. The germline V and J ends were trimmed by 6 bases and 2 bases, with 11 bases remaining between them. Germline assignment: CDR1 KGHSH and CDR2 LQKENI. This CDR3 spans 14 amino acids.

The CDR3 reads CASTLAHQNTGELFF. CDR3 coding DNA: TGCGCCAGCACACTAGCCCATCAGAACACCGGGGAGCTGTTTTTT. The V and J genes are TRBV4-1 and TRBJ2-2, with D maybe TRBD2 (6 bases). The V end lost 7 bases, the J end lost 1 base, and 13 bases lay between the germline ends. CDR1 is MGHRA, CDR2 YSYEKL, per germline. CDR3 length: 15 amino acids.